This TCR beta chain was identified during a study of cytomegalovirus exposure and HLA in healthy donors. Findings and caveats of the study: In an earlier analysis, about 87% or about 30%: the productive usage of most TCR beta V segments.

PCR was performed using 60 Vbeta and 13 Jbeta primers. Assay: immunoSEQ multiplex PCR; the TCRdb copy retains only in-frame clones and omits some. The table includes 180,000 or so clones, around a tenth detected once. Worth noting for this clone: Its antigen is undetermined.

CDR3 length: 16 amino acids. J gave up 0 bases and V 4 bases, and 7 bases lay outside the gene matches. Germline V gene sequence: CDR1 LGHNA, CDR2 YNFKEQ. The chain couples TRBV4-2 to TRBJ2-3, with 7 nucleotides matching TRBD2. The TCR sequence derives from a woman in her 30s in good health and CMV-seropositive. Sequenced material: PBMCs. The CDR3 spells CASSRESGASTDTQYF. CDR3 in DNA: TGTGCCAGCAGCCGAGAGAGCGGGGCTAGCACAGATACGCAGTATTTT.